This T cell receptor beta chain is drawn from a study of T cell responses to AZD1222 COVID-19 vaccine. There are 11 residues in the CDR3. The V and J ends lost 8 bases and 11 bases respectively, with 15 bases between them. Method: immunoSEQ multiplex PCR; TCRdb's copy keeps in-frame clones and lacks some. The sample records about 76,000 clones, about 88% being singletons. Comment on this clone: Its antigen is undetermined.

Regarding the study as a whole: Among the donors, most were white British and more were female, and clonal diversity was possibly underestimated. AZD1222 recipients seropositive at baseline numbered only 5 to 7.

The receptor was derived from an adult in good health. Source: peripheral blood, taken on day 0 of AZD1222 vaccination. V and J are TRBV12-3 or TRBV12-4 and TRBJ1-1; unclear D gene. The CDR3 loop reads CASCGPTWAFF. Here the CDR3 DNA reads TGTGCCAGCTGCGGGCCTACTTGGGCTTTCTTT.